Below, one T cell receptor (beta chain) is given with its context. There is no known antigen for this receptor. Within one base of it there is no much larger clone, and no base qualities were kept. This sample stems from a study of CD8 T cells in Susac syndrome (dated by TCRdb to 2018 to 2020). General notes on the study: Among the sequenced Susac syndrome patients, about 6 had clinically active disease and fewer than 10 were in clinical remission. Whether CD8+ T cell activation and differentiation in Susac syndrome was antigen driven was tested using repertoire sequencing. At blood withdrawal, Susac syndrome patients were either therapy-naive, taking corticosteroids (in some cases with IVIg as well), or taking IVIg alone. The full study reports these points: The study acknowledged that relatively few individuals were included in the TCR sequencing and HLA analysis. In patients with Susac syndrome, the CD4+ T cell repertoire showed no detectable clonal expansion.

RNA was extracted using the RNeasy kit, and roughly 0.45 to 1 microgram was reverse transcribed with random hexamers. The immunoSEQ multiplex PCR assay, which covers 54 Vbeta and 13 Jbeta segments, was used to amplify TCR beta CDR3 regions. Bias from PCR amplification was corrected by using a synthetic template baseline for primer optimization and for computational correction. In the authors' own workflow: Reads were annotated to V, D and J genes per IMGT and analyzed with immunoSEQ Analyzer, keeping only productive sequences. To calculate clonality, Shannon entropy was normalized by log2 of the number of productive unique sequences and then subtracted from one. For each patient and control, public and private clones were evaluated within the 100 most prevalent clones. Clones were defined as Susac-specific if absent from the healthy and MS cohorts, from roughly 1,100 published viral clones and from other ImmuneACCESS disease sequences. The public reads were quality trimmed at Q25 with fastp and then assembled into clones with MiXCR by TCRdb, keeping productive beta chains. Entries that share a CDR3 protein sequence are merged under the most common genes and DNA. These V and J calls originate from TCRdb's pipeline instead of the authors' own analysis. In this sample the table shows about 80,000 distinct CDR3 sequences, just over 90% of which occur a single time. The ten largest clones add up to 0.5% to 0.65% of the sample.

High-throughput TCR beta sequencing profiled peripheral blood CD8+ and CD4+ T cells from healthy donors, Susac syndrome patients and multiple sclerosis patients. Recently defined diagnostic criteria for definite or probable disease were met by the Susac syndrome patients. Bulk CD8+ and CD4+ T cells were purified magnetically by negative isolation, whereas CD8+ TEMRA cells were enriched by FACS. Blood was collected in EDTA tubes and processed within 24 hours, with PBMCs isolated through density gradient centrifugation. PBMCs destined for TCR sequencing were cryopreserved in liquid nitrogen and later thawed in a 37 °C water bath. The sorted or isolated CD4+, CD8+ and CD8+ TEMRA cells had a purity of 90% or higher. Source material: CD4+ T cells from PBMCs. This TCR came from a human donor with Susac syndrome.

The CDR3 here reads CASSLDWGDGQFF. The sequenced DNA is TGCGCCAGCAGCTTGGATTGGGGGGACGGGCAGTTCTTC. The V and J genes are TRBV5-1 and TRBJ2-1; TRBD2 is perhaps the D gene, given 6 matching bases. The germline V gene specifies SGHRS as CDR1 and YFSETQ as CDR2. The CDR3 numbers 13 residues from cysteine through phenylalanine. CDR3 DNA only is kept here, 39 bases in frame from base 1. Relative to germline, V is 0 bases shorter and J is 12 bases shorter, with 13 bases between their ends.